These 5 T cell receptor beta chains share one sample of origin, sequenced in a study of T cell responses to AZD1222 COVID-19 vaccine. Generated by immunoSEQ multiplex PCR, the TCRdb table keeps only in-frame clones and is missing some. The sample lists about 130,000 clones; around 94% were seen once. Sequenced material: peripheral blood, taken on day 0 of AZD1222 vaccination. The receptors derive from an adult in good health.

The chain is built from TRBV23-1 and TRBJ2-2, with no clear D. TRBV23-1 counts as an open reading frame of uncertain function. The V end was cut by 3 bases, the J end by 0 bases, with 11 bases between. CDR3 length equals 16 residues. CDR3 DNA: TGCGCCAGCAGTCATAAAGCGATCGCGAACACCGGGGAGCTGTTTTTT. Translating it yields CASSHKAIANTGELFF.

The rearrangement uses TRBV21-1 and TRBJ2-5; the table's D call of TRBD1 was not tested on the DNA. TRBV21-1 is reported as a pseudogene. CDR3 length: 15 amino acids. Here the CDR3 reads CASSKDGRGQETQYF. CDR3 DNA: TGTGCCAGCAGCAAAGACGGCAGGGGACAAGAGACCCAGTACTTC.

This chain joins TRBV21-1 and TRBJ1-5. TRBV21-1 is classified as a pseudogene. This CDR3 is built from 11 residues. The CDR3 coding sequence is TGTGCCAGCAGCTTAAATCAGCCCCAGCATTTT. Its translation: CASSLNQPQHF.

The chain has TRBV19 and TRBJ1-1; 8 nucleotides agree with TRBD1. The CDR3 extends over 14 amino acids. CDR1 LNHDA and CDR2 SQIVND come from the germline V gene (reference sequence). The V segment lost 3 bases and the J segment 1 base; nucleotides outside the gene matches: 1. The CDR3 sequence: CASSIGQGNTEAFF. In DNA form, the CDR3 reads TGTGCCAGTAGTATTGGACAGGGGAACACTGAAGCTTTCTTT.

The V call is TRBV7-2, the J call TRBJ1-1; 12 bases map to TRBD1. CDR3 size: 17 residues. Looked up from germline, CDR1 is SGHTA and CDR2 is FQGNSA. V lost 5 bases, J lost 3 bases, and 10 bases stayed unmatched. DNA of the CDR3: TGTGCCAGCAGCCCGGGGACAGGGGGCGCGAGGGACACTGAAGCTTTCTTT. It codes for CASSPGTGGARDTEAFF.